One T cell receptor beta chain is described in this entry. Its antigen is undetermined. The data are from a study of cytomegalovirus exposure and HLA in healthy donors. Study observations and caveats: When a later analysis was performed, an Asian-associated ancestry cluster reportedly had fewer N-insertions than the approximately 700-donor mean. Researchers reported from a later analysis that most CMV-associated TCR beta chains appeared HLA-restricted.

The PCR used 60 Vbeta and 13 Jbeta primers. Clones were sequenced by immunoSEQ multiplex PCR, and TCRdb holds only the in-frame ones, with some missing. The sample records approximately 160,000 clones, 77% being singletons. This receptor was identified in a woman in her thirties or forties in good health and CMV-seropositive. Sequenced sample: PBMCs.

The CDR3 here is CAISEPGQGLLNEQFF. The DNA for the CDR3 is TGTGCCATCAGTGAGCCGGGACAGGGGTTACTAAATGAGCAGTTCTTC. The chain couples TRBV10-3 to TRBJ2-1; 10 bases are a match to TRBD1. The CDR3 extends over 16 amino acids. Germline CDR1 and CDR2: ENHRY and SYGVKD. The ends lost 2 bases at V and 7 bases at J; junction bases unmatched: 8.